Below are 10 T cell receptor beta chains sequenced from a single sample in a study of blood T cell repertoires in COVID-19. The data were produced by immunoSEQ multiplex PCR, yet TCRdb's version contains in-frame clones alone and is incomplete. Of under 350,000 clones in the sample, around 90% were seen once. Sequencing input: PBMCs or T cells enriched from blood (not recorded which). Receptors were obtained from a middle-aged woman who had recovered from COVID-19.

The chain is built from TRBV7-8 and TRBJ1-2; 9 bases are a match to TRBD1. V shed 2 bases and J 5 bases; nucleotides not matched to a gene: 6. The CDR3 runs to 15 residues. Germline values: CDR1 SGHVS, CDR2 FQNEAQ. The chain's CDR3 is CASSLIGTGSYGYTF. CDR3 coding DNA: TGTGCCAGCAGCTTAATAGGGACAGGGAGTTATGGCTACACCTTC.

This clone appeared once. The rearrangement joins TRBV2 to TRBJ1-5; the D gene is possibly TRBD1 (6 bases). Per the germline V gene, CDR1 is SNHLY and CDR2 is FYNNEI. Trimming stripped 8 bases from V and 5 bases from J, with 13 bases between. The CDR3 has 13 amino acids. The CDR3 DNA is TGTGCCAGCCACAGGGAACGGGATCAGCCCCAGCATTTT. Protein sequence: CASHRERDQPQHF.

V gene TRBV5-1 combines with J gene TRBJ2-1; 10 bases fit TRBD2. Germline V gene sequence: CDR1 SGHRS, CDR2 YFSETQ. The CDR3 runs 17 residues. V shed 4 bases and J 5 bases; nucleotides not matched to a gene: 12. The CDR3 sequence is CASSRWASGGPNNEQFF. DNA for the CDR3: TGCGCCAGCAGCCGGTGGGCTAGCGGGGGCCCGAACAATGAGCAGTTCTTC.

V and J are TRBV5-1 and TRBJ2-7, with D tentatively TRBD2 (5 bases). Trimming removed 0 bases from V and 6 bases from J, with 13 bases in between. This CDR3 comprises 14 residues. Germline V gene sequence: CDR1 SGHRS, CDR2 YFSETQ. DNA for the CDR3: TGCGCCAGCAGCTTGGCCGGGGAAGAGGGCGAGCAGTACTTC. It is translated as CASSLAGEEGEQYF.

The rearrangement links TRBV3-1 (or the pseudogene TRBV3-2) to TRBJ2-1, with 13 positions matching TRBD2. Germline V lookup: CDR1 LGHDT, CDR2 YNNKEL (reference sequence). After removal of 5 bases from V and 4 bases from J, the junction contained 11 bases not matched to a gene. This CDR3 spans 18 amino acids. The CDR3 nucleotides are TGTGCCAGCAGCGCACTAGCGGGAGGGTCCCCGAATTACAATGAGCAGTTCTTC. Translation gives CASSALAGGSPNYNEQFF.

The V and J genes are TRBV5-1 and TRBJ2-5; 7 nucleotides align to TRBD2. V was clipped by 6 bases and J by 1 base; unmatched bases: 3. Germline V gene sequence: CDR1 SGHRS, CDR2 YFSETQ. This CDR3 spans 13 amino acids. CDR3 amino acids: CASKGGGQETQYF. The CDR3 DNA is TGCGCCAGCAAAGGCGGGGGCCAAGAGACCCAGTACTTC.

CDR3 sequence (DNA): TGTGCCAGCAGTGAACCCGCCGGCTATGGCTACACCTTC. As protein: CASSEPAGYGYTF. The genes are TRBV6-1 and TRBJ1-2; D gene ambiguous. The CDR3 has 13 amino acids. Germline-derived CDR1 and CDR2 are MNHNS and SASEGT. Trimming removed 2 bases from V and 4 bases from J, with 8 bases in between.

The CDR3 spells CATLPGQGLEETQYF. The CDR3 coding sequence is TGTGCCACTTTGCCGGGACAGGGGTTAGAAGAGACCCAGTACTTC. This chain uses TRBV24-1 with TRBJ2-5, with TRBD1 matching 10 bases. Germline V gene lookup returns CDR1 KGHDR and CDR2 SFDVKD. CDR3 size: 15 residues. V lost 10 bases, J lost 3 bases, and 10 bases stayed unmatched.

This CDR3 is CASSQVLGSYEQYF. In nucleotides, the CDR3 is TGTGCCAGCAGCCAGGTATTGGGTTCCTACGAGCAGTACTTC. The J gene is TRBJ2-7, the V gene TRBV11-1; D ambiguous. The CDR3 is made up of 14 amino acids. The V gene's germline CDR1 is SGHAT and CDR2 FQDESV (reference sequence). Between the trimmed V and J ends, which lost 5 bases and 1 base, there was a span of 12 bases.

The CDR3 here is CASSYSRGARGYTF. The CDR3 DNA is TGTGCCAGCAGTTACTCGCGGGGGGCGCGGGGCTACACCTTC. The rearrangement links TRBV6-5 to TRBJ1-2; D is perhaps TRBD1 (6 bases). Germline V gives CDR1 MNHEY, CDR2 SVGAGI. This CDR3 comprises 14 residues. Trimming pared 0 bases from V and 8 bases from J, leaving 13 bases between.